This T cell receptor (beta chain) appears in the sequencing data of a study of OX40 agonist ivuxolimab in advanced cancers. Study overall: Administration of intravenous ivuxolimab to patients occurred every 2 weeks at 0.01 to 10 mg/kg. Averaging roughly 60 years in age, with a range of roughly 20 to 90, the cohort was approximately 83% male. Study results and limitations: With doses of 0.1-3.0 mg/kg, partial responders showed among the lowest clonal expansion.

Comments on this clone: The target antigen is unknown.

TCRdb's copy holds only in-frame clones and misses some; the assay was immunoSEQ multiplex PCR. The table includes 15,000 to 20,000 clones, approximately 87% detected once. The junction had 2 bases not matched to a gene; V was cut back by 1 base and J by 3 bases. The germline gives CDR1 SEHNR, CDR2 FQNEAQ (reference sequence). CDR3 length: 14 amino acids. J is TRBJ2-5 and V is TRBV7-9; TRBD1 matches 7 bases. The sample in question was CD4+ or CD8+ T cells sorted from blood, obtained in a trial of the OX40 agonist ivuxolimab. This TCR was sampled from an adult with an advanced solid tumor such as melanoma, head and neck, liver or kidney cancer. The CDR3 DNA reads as TGTGCCAGCAGCTTAGGTCAGGGGGAAGAGACCCAGTACTTC. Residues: CASSLGQGEETQYF.